This passage covers 20 T cell receptor beta chains from one sample sequenced in a study of blood T cell repertoires in COVID-19. Sequenced by immunoSEQ multiplex PCR; TCRdb stores in-frame clones only, minus some. The sample records about 130,000 clones, roughly 80% being singletons. Sequencing used peripheral blood. These receptors all stem from a woman in her sixties or seventies with COVID-19, enrolled during active disease.

The genes are TRBV7-6 and TRBJ2-3, with 7 bases aligning to TRBD2. There are 15 residues in the CDR3. Germline V gene data show CDR1 as SGHVS and CDR2 as FNYEAQ. The junction had 5 bases not matched to a gene; V was cut back by 1 base and J by 4 bases. CDR3 bases: TGTGCCAGCAGCTTAGAACCGGGGGGTGCAGATACGCAGTATTTT. Its translation is CASSLEPGGADTQYF. The full variable domain, rest sourced from reference TRBV7-6 and TRBJ2-3, is GAGVSQSPRYKVTKRGQDVALRCDPISGHVSLYWYRQALGQGPEFLTYFNYEAQQDKSGLPNDRFSAERPEGSISTLTIQRTEQRDSAMYRCASSLEPGGADTQYFGPGTRLTVL.

This rearrangement joins TRBV10-3 to TRBJ2-7, with D unresolved. CDR1 and CDR2 from the germline V gene are ENHRY and SYGVKD. This CDR3 has 11 amino acids. Trimming took off 5 bases at V and 7 bases at J, with 9 bases between the two ends. CDR3 loop: CAISPLREQYF. The CDR3 bases are TGTGCCATCAGTCCCCTACGGGAGCAGTACTTC.

This chain links TRBV20-1 with TRBJ2-3; D is uncertain. The CDR3 totals 14 residues. Trimming shortened V by 3 bases and J by 0 bases, and 10 bases separated the two germline ends. CDR1 and CDR2 (germline): DFQATT, SNEGSKA (reference sequence). The CDR3 reads CSASSRTSTDTQYF. CDR3 bases: TGCAGTGCTAGTTCCCGTACTAGCACAGATACGCAGTATTTT.

This sequence joins TRBV2 and TRBJ1-1; TRBD1 matches 7 bases. The CDR3 sequence is 15 residues long. CDR1 SNHLY and CDR2 FYNNEI come from the germline V gene. V shed 6 bases, J shed 3 bases, and the junction held 10 bases outside the gene matches. For the CDR3, the DNA is TGTGCCAGCAGGGCTGACAGGGTAACGGACACTGAAGCTTTCTTT. It specifies CASRADRVTDTEAFF.

V is TRBV11-2 and J is TRBJ2-1; D gene uncertain. The V gene lost 4 bases and the J gene lost 3 bases, with 13 bases spanning the gap. The germline V gene has CDR1 SGHAT and CDR2 FQNNGV. This CDR3 has 15 residues. The CDR3 here is CASSSLAGYYNEQFF. Here the CDR3 DNA reads TGTGCCAGCAGCTCCTTAGCCGGGTACTACAATGAGCAGTTCTTC.

The chain recombines TRBV11-2 with TRBJ1-4, with D hard to call. The V gene lost 3 bases and the J gene lost 5 bases, with 7 bases spanning the gap. The CDR3 spans 13 residues. Per germline, CDR1 SGHAT and CDR2 FQNNGV. The CDR3, as DNA: TGTGCCAGCAGCTTTCGAGAGAATGAAAAACTGTTTTTT. Translated, it gives CASSFRENEKLFF.

V gene TRBV4-2 combines with J gene TRBJ2-7, with 9 bases identical to TRBD1. V gave up 4 bases and J gave up 6 bases; unmatched junction bases: 10. Germline assignment: CDR1 LGHNA and CDR2 YNFKEQ. The CDR3 is made up of 15 amino acids. The CDR3 is CASSPTGTGLGEQYF. In DNA form, the CDR3 reads TGTGCCAGCAGCCCAACCGGGACAGGGCTTGGCGAGCAGTACTTC.

This CDR3 reads CASGPTDYEQYF. The CDR3 DNA reads as TGTGCCAGCGGCCCGACTGATTACGAGCAGTACTTC. The chain combines TRBV6-6 with TRBJ2-7; no firm D call. This CDR3 spans 12 amino acids. The V gene lost 8 bases and the J gene lost 4 bases, with 12 bases spanning the gap. CDR1 and CDR2 (germline): MNHNY, SVGAGI (reference sequence).

Comments on this clone: The junction does not match germline at one end; this may be a read error. The genes are TRBV2 and TRBJ2-7; TRBD1 matches at 7 bases. The germline V gene encodes CDR1 SNHLY and CDR2 FYNNEI. This CDR3 is 15 amino acids long. The CDR3 loop reads CANSPPGQPVDEQYF. The CDR3 DNA reads TGTGCCAACAGTCCCCCGGGACAGCCGGTGGACGAGCAGTACTTC.

The rearrangement uses TRBV5-1 and TRBJ1-2, with a weak D call TRBD1 (6 bases). The germline V gene has CDR1 SGHRS and CDR2 YFSETQ. The CDR3 is made up of 14 amino acids. The V end was cut by 0 bases, the J end by 3 bases, with 9 bases between. The CDR3 DNA is TGCGCCAGCAGCTTGGCACAGGGCGACTATGGCTACACCTTC. Translating it yields CASSLAQGDYGYTF.

The chain uses TRBV30 and TRBJ2-2; TRBD2 matches 8 bases. This CDR3 comprises 14 residues. Germline assignment: CDR1 GTSNPN and CDR2 SVGIG (reference sequence). V trimming: 0 bases; J trimming: 5 bases; junction bases outside the gene matches: 2. The CDR3 loop is CAWSVAGGTGELFF. CDR3 nucleotide sequence: TGTGCCTGGAGTGTGGCGGGAGGAACCGGGGAGCTGTTTTTT.

This chain links TRBV18 with TRBJ2-1; 12 nucleotides match TRBD2. CDR1 is KGHSH and CDR2 is LQKENI in the germline V gene. The CDR3 totals 18 residues. Trimming took 5 bases from V and 1 from J; bases not matched to a gene: 9. CDR3 region: CASSSLAGGDRSYNEQFF. The DNA of the CDR3 is TGTGCCAGCTCATCACTAGCGGGGGGCGATAGGTCCTACAATGAGCAGTTCTTC.

The chain recombines TRBV24-1 with TRBJ2-7, with D perhaps matching TRBD1 (6 bases). This CDR3 is 13 amino acids long. Germline-derived CDR1 and CDR2 are KGHDR and SFDVKD. Trimming stripped 4 bases from V and 2 bases from J, with 8 bases between. Here the CDR3 DNA reads TGTGCCACCAGTGACTGGGACACCTACGAGCAGTACTTC. Translating gives CATSDWDTYEQYF.

The chain carries TRBV2 and TRBJ1-6; D is uncertain. V was trimmed by 0 bases and J by 9 bases, leaving 6 bases between them. Per the germline V gene, CDR1 is SNHLY and CDR2 is FYNNEI. The CDR3 is 13 amino acids. CDR3 nucleotides: TGTGCCAGCAGTGAAGCGCCCAGTTCACCCCTCCACTTT. It specifies CASSEAPSSPLHF.

The V and J genes are TRBV5-1 and TRBJ1-5; 11 bases align to TRBD1. Germline V gene data show CDR1 as SGHRS and CDR2 as YFSETQ. The CDR3 consists of 16 residues. The V and J ends lost 7 bases and 4 bases, in that order; junction bases with no gene match: 10. CDR3 region: CASGGDRGFRNQPQHF. The CDR3, as DNA: TGCGCCAGCGGCGGGGACAGGGGGTTCCGAAATCAGCCCCAGCATTTT.

The chain uses TRBV28 and TRBJ2-7, with 8 bases aligning to TRBD2. Germline lookup yields CDR1 MDHEN and CDR2 SYDVKM. V was clipped by 4 bases and J by 2 bases; unmatched bases: 7. This CDR3 comprises 15 residues. As DNA, the CDR3 is TGTGCCAGCAGTTCCCCCTGGCGGGGGGCCTACGAGCAGTACTTC. It specifies CASSSPWRGAYEQYF.

V usage is TRBV5-1 and J usage is TRBJ1-2; no clear D. The CDR3 is made up of 13 amino acids. Germline CDR1 SGHRS, CDR2 YFSETQ. Trimming removed 3 bases at V and 4 bases at J, with 10 bases between. CDR3 in amino acids: CASSYDNSYGYTF. CDR3 nucleotide sequence: TGCGCCAGCAGCTACGATAATAGCTATGGCTACACCTTC.

In its sample, this clone was seen a few times. The chain employs TRBV3-1 (or the pseudogene TRBV3-2) and TRBJ1-2, with 7 nucleotides matching TRBD1. Germline CDR1 and CDR2: LGHDT and YNNKEL (reference sequence). After removal of 4 bases from V and 5 bases from J, the junction contained 10 bases not matched to a gene. CDR3 size: 15 residues. The chain's CDR3 is CASSLSRQGPYGYTF. CDR3 nucleotide sequence: TGTGCCAGCAGCCTGTCCAGACAGGGCCCTTATGGCTACACCTTC.

The chain recombines TRBV6-2 or TRBV6-3 with TRBJ2-1, with 10 bases matching TRBD2. J lost 9 bases, V lost 5 bases, and 16 bases had no gene match. Germline-derived CDR1 and CDR2 are MNHEY and SVGEGT. The CDR3 has 17 residues. The CDR3 protein is CASSLTLSGGAGVEQFF. The CDR3 bases are TGTGCCAGCAGTCTTACACTCAGCGGGGGGGCCGGAGTTGAGCAGTTCTTC.

V gene TRBV30 combines with J gene TRBJ2-7; 10 nucleotides line up with TRBD2. V gave up 1 base and J gave up 3 bases; unmatched junction bases: 3. The CDR3 runs to 14 residues. Looked up from germline, CDR1 is GTSNPN and CDR2 is SVGIG (reference sequence). This chain's CDR3 is CAWSGSGGYYEQYF. CDR3 nucleotides: TGTGCCTGGAGTGGTAGCGGGGGGTACTACGAGCAGTACTTC.